This T cell receptor (beta chain) was obtained from a study of T cell responses to AZD1222 COVID-19 vaccine. As for this clone: The antigen remains undetermined.

Whether given at about 4 or about 12 weeks, second doses were pooled. CDR1 and CDR2 from the germline V gene are MGHRA and YSYEKL. V was cut by 4 bases and J by 6 bases, with 13 bases left in between. This CDR3 has 14 residues. Sequencing used immunoSEQ multiplex PCR; TCRdb keeps in-frame clones, though not all of them. The sample has over 130,000 clones; 70% to 90% are singletons. Study findings and constraints: Spike-wide coverage was observed for vaccine-associated CD4 TCRs, with dominant responses at 160-218 and 743-854.

This receptor was taken from an adult who received the AZD1222 COVID-19 vaccine. V is TRBV4-1 and J is TRBJ1-5; tentative D call: TRBD1 (5 bases). The starting material was peripheral blood, obtained 28 days after the second AZD1222 dose. The CDR3 region is CASSLASGGQPQHF. The CDR3 DNA follows: TGCGCCAGCAGCCTTGCCTCGGGGGGTCAGCCCCAGCATTTT.